This paragraph covers one TCR beta chain sequence. The germline V gene encodes CDR1 MNHEY and CDR2 SVGAGI. V lost 5 bases and J lost 1, with 9 bases in between. This CDR3 spans 14 amino acids. PCR employed 60 Vbeta and 13 Jbeta primers. Libraries were prepared by immunoSEQ multiplex PCR; TCRdb keeps only in-frame clonotypes and omits some of them. The table lists approximately 200,000 clones, approximately 81% of them singletons, with around 0.24% in the top ten. This sample stems from a study of cytomegalovirus exposure and HLA in healthy donors. This clonotype originated in a boy younger than 18 in good health and CMV-seronegative. Sequencing was performed on PBMCs. The J gene is TRBJ2-4, the V gene TRBV6-5; D possibly corresponds to TRBD2 (5 bases). The DNA of the CDR3 is TGTGCCAGCAGTCCCGGGGAGGCCAAAAACATTCAGTACTTC. Encoded protein: CASSPGEAKNIQYF.